This record covers a single T cell receptor beta chain. Authors' analysis steps: How many nucleated cells were present was estimated from reference gene primer amplification. This table comes from immunoSEQ multiplex PCR, and its TCRdb copy is limited to in-frame clones, with some not included. D and trimming were read from the DNA, whereas the V and J calls and clone size are those reported in that table. The table has 200,000 to 250,000 clones, about 90% seen once. Assignment of participants to cohorts was predicated upon participant-reported clinical history. Recovered status applied to Cohort 3 donors who had two consecutive negative PCRs. It also applied to those with clearance or with symptom resolution. These data are taken from a study of blood T cell repertoires in COVID-19. Study as a whole: The analysed material was cDNA or gDNA that came from T cells, B-cell-depleted T cells, or PBMCs.

The V segment lost 5 bases and the J segment 8 bases; nucleotides outside the gene matches: 6. The CDR3 is made up of 13 amino acids. CDR1 SGHAT and CDR2 FQDESV come from the germline V gene (reference sequence). The specimen sequenced was PBMCs or T cells enriched from blood (not recorded which). This receptor was obtained from a man aged 25 to 40 who had recovered from COVID-19. The rearrangement links TRBV11-1 to TRBJ2-1; 7 bases align to TRBD2. For the CDR3, the DNA is TGTGCCAGCAGCCCTCGGGGGGTCGATGAGCAGTTCTTC. Amino acid sequence: CASSPRGVDEQFF.